This TCR beta chain was recovered during a study of T cell changes during pregnancy in multiple sclerosis. V was pared by 5 bases and J by 0 bases, with 7 bases of the junction left unmatched. The CDR3 is 15 residues long. In germline, CDR1 is SQVTM, CDR2 ANQGSEA. The repertoire was sequenced with immunoSEQ multiplex PCR; TCRdb's copy has only in-frame clones and lacks some. The sample lists about 68,000 clones, less than 95% occurring once. The clonotype originates from a female donor with multiple sclerosis, enrolled in a pregnancy study. Specimen: peripheral blood, collected in the third trimester of pregnancy. This chain links TRBV29-1 with TRBJ1-3; 7 bases are shared with TRBD1. The CDR3, as DNA: TGCAGCGTTAGTACAGGGGCTCTCTCTGGAAACACCATATATTTT. Residues: CSVSTGALSGNTIYF.